The 16 T cell receptor beta chains listed next were all sequenced from one sample in a study of T cell changes during pregnancy in multiple sclerosis. TCRdb's table, derived via immunoSEQ multiplex PCR, lists solely in-frame clones and lacks some. The sample consists of about 20,000 clones, roughly nine tenths of them appearing once. The sample in question was CD8+ T cells from peripheral blood mononuclear cells, obtained after pregnancy. These receptors came from a female donor in good health, enrolled as a control in a pregnancy study.

The genes are TRBV5-6 and TRBJ2-7; D ambiguous. CDR1 is SGHDT and CDR2 is YYEEEE in the germline V gene. This CDR3 region has 14 residues. V dropped 2 bases and J dropped 4 bases, with 13 bases sitting between them. This CDR3 is CASSFVIEAYEQYF. For the CDR3, the DNA is TGTGCCAGCAGCTTTGTTATAGAGGCGTACGAGCAGTACTTC. The full variable domain, its missing parts supplied by reference TRBV5-6 and TRBJ2-7, is DAGVTQSPTHLIKTRGQQVTLRCSPKSGHDTVSWYQQALGQGPQFIFQYYEEEERQRGNFPDRFSGHQFPNYSSELNVNALLLGDSALYLCASSFVIEAYEQYFGPGTRLTVT.

The chain links TRBV11-2 to TRBJ1-1, with D tentatively TRBD1 (5 bases). CDR1 SGHAT and CDR2 FQNNGV come from the germline V gene. The CDR3 covers 14 residues. V lost 2 bases to trimming and J lost 0 bases, with 7 bases between them. The CDR3 spells CASSLSGMNTEAFF. DNA of the CDR3: TGTGCCAGCAGCTTATCAGGGATGAACACTGAAGCTTTCTTT.

The genes are TRBV5-5 and TRBJ2-3; 14 nucleotides agree with TRBD2. V lost 4 bases to trimming and J lost 2 bases; unmatched junction nucleotides: 3. The CDR3 is made up of 16 amino acids. Germline V gene sequence: CDR1 SGHKS, CDR2 YYEKEE (reference sequence). The CDR3 spells CASSEGLAGDTDTQYF. The CDR3 DNA sequence: TGTGCCAGCAGCGAGGGACTAGCGGGGGACACAGATACGCAGTATTTT.

CDR3 sequence: CASSPHRGGDYGYTF. The CDR3 region has the DNA TGTGCCAGCAGCCCACACAGGGGGGGCGACTATGGCTACACCTTC. This rearrangement joins TRBV7-9 to TRBJ1-2, with 8 bases matching TRBD1. J lost 3 bases, V lost 5 bases, and 8 bases had no gene match. Germline V gene sequence: CDR1 SEHNR, CDR2 FQNEAQ (reference sequence). The CDR3 contains 15 residues.

J is TRBJ2-1 and V is TRBV7-9, with D uncertain. Trimming pared 8 bases from V and 8 bases from J, leaving 10 bases between. This CDR3 has 11 amino acids. CDR1 and CDR2 (germline): SEHNR, FQNEAQ (reference sequence). CDR3 in DNA: TGTGCCAGCGCGGCCCTCGATGAGCAGTTCTTC. This translates into CASAALDEQFF. Supplemented by reference TRBV7-9 and TRBJ2-1, the full variable domain reads DTGVSQNPRHKITKRGQNVTFRCDPISEHNRLYWYRQTLGQGPEFLTYFQNEAQLEKSRLLSDRFSAERPKGSFSTLEIQRTEQGDSAMYLCASAALDEQFFGPGTRLTVL.

This chain joins TRBV5-1 and TRBJ1-1; no clear D gene. The CDR3 is made up of 13 amino acids. Germline CDR1 reads SGHRS; CDR2 reads YFSETQ. Between the trimmed V and J ends, which lost 0 bases and 4 bases, there was a span of 7 bases. CDR3 residues: CASSLAEATEAFF. For the CDR3, the DNA is TGCGCCAGCAGCTTGGCGGAGGCCACTGAAGCTTTCTTT. The full variable domain, with the rest looked up from reference TRBV5-1 and TRBJ1-1, is KAGVTQTPRYLIKTRGQQVTLSCSPISGHRSVSWYQQTPGQGLQFLFEYFSETQRNKGNFPGRFSGRQFSNSRSEMNVSTLELGDSALYLCASSLAEATEAFFGQGTRLTVV.

The rearrangement uses TRBV28 and TRBJ1-4; weak D call: TRBD1 (5 bases). The length of the CDR3 is 16 residues. Trimming took off 8 bases at V and 0 bases at J, with 16 bases between the two ends. Germline V gene sequence: CDR1 MDHEN, CDR2 SYDVKM. The CDR3 loop is CASPPPGDATNEKLFF. The CDR3 DNA reads TGTGCCAGCCCCCCTCCGGGGGATGCAACTAATGAAAAACTGTTTTTT. Variable domain in full (rest from reference TRBV28 and TRBJ1-4): DVKVTQSSRYLVKRTGEKVFLECVQDMDHENMFWYRQDPGLGLRLIYFSYDVKMKEKGDIPEGYSVSREKKERFSLILESASTNQTSMYLCASPPPGDATNEKLFFGSGTQLSVL.

With regard to this clone: Its ends do not fully match the called genes, so a read error is possible. The chain couples TRBV6-1 to TRBJ1-5, with D possibly TRBD1 on 6 matching bases. The germline V gene has CDR1 MNHNS and CDR2 SASEGT. This CDR3 region has 16 residues. CDR3 sequence reads: CASNESPTGPGQPQHF. CDR3 DNA sequence: TGTGCCAGCAATGAATCCCCTACAGGGCCGGGGCAGCCCCAGCATTTT.

This chain links TRBV19 with TRBJ1-3; 8 bases agree with TRBD1. CDR3 size: 16 residues. The V and J ends lost 6 bases and 1 base, in that order; junction bases with no gene match: 8. Germline loops: CDR1 LNHDA, CDR2 SQIVND (reference sequence). The CDR3 loop reads CASRRRRGQSGNTIYF. The DNA of the CDR3 is TGTGCCAGTAGACGTCGCAGGGGGCAATCTGGAAACACCATATATTTT.

The chain recombines TRBV6-1 with TRBJ2-7; 11 nucleotides align to TRBD2. This CDR3 is built from 15 residues. Trimming at V came to 1 base and at J to 5 bases, leaving 4 bases not matched to a gene. CDR1 is MNHNS and CDR2 is SASEGT in the germline V gene. CDR3 residues: CASSEELAGANEQYF. CDR3 nucleotides: TGTGCCAGCAGTGAAGAACTAGCGGGAGCAAACGAGCAGTACTTC.

This chain connects TRBV7-9 to TRBJ1-1; D call uncertain. The V gene lost 5 bases and the J gene lost 1 base, with 8 bases spanning the gap. The CDR3 has 13 residues. CDR1 SEHNR and CDR2 FQNEAQ come from the germline V gene (reference sequence). Here the CDR3 reads CASSPYKNTEAFF. Here the CDR3 DNA reads TGTGCCAGCAGCCCTTATAAGAACACTGAAGCTTTCTTT.

The chain couples TRBV4-2 to TRBJ2-7; the D gene is possibly TRBD2 (6 bases). V lost 5 bases and J 3 bases, leaving 14 bases between the germline ends. This CDR3 contains 14 residues. Per the germline V gene, CDR1 is LGHNA and CDR2 is YNFKEQ. The CDR3 DNA follows: TGTGCCAGCAGCGGGACTCGAAATAACTACGAGCAGTACTTC. Amino acid sequence: CASSGTRNNYEQYF.

The genes are TRBV10-3 and TRBJ1-1; TRBD1 matches 10 bases. The CDR3 has 14 amino acids. Germline-derived CDR1 and CDR2 are ENHRY and SYGVKD. With V trimmed by 11 bases and J by 4 bases, 10 bases remained unmatched. CDR3 in amino acids: CASTAGQGFTEAFF. The CDR3, as DNA: TGTGCCTCAACCGCGGGACAGGGGTTCACTGAAGCTTTCTTT.

The J gene is TRBJ1-1, the V gene TRBV4-3; D not resolved. The germline V gene encodes CDR1 LGHNA and CDR2 YSLEER. The CDR3 loop spans 13 amino acids. The germline V and J ends were trimmed by 7 bases and 1 base, with 10 bases remaining between them. CDR3 loop: CASTSGGNTEAFF. The CDR3 coding sequence is TGCGCCAGCACTTCCGGCGGGAACACTGAAGCTTTCTTT.

V is TRBV18 and J is TRBJ2-6; perhaps TRBD1 as D (5 bases). The CDR3 length is 15 residues. CDR1 is KGHSH and CDR2 is LQKENI in the germline V gene. Trimming took 2 bases from V and 4 from J, leaving 9 bases between them. CDR3: CASSPAGLGANVLTF. In DNA, the CDR3 is TGTGCCAGCTCACCAGCAGGGCTCGGGGCCAACGTCCTGACTTTC.

This clone occurred once. The chain carries TRBV20-1 and TRBJ1-3; no reliable D call. The CDR3 covers 11 residues. Germline-derived CDR1 and CDR2 are DFQATT and SNEGSKA (reference sequence). The CDR3 reads CSLLSGNTIYF. As DNA, the CDR3 is TGCAGCCTCCTCTCTGGAAACACCATATATTTT.